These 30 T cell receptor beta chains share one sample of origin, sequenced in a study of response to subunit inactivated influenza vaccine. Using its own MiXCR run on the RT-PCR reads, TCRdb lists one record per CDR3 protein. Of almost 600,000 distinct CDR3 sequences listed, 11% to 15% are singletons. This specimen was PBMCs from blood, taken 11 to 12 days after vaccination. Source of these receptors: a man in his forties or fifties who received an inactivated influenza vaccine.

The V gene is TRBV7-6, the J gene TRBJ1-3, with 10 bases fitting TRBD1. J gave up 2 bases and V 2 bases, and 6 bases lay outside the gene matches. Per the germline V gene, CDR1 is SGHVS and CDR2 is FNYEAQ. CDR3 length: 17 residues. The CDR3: CASSLRPGQGPGNTIYF. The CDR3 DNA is TGTGCCAGCAGCTTAAGACCGGGACAGGGGCCTGGAAACACCATATATTTT.

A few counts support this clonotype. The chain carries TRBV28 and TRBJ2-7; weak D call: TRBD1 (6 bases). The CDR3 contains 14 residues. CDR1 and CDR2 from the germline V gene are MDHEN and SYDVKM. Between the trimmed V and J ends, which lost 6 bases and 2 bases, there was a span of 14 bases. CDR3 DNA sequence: TGTGCCAGCAGGAATGGACAGCGCACCTACGAGCAGTACTTC. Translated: CASRNGQRTYEQYF.

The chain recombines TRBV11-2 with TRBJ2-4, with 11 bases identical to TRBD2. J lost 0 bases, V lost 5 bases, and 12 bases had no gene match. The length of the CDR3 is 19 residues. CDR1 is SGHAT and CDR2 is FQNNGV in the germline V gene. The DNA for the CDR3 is TGTGCCAGCAGCCCCCGGATACTAGCGGGGGAAAGAGCCAAAAACATTCAGTACTTC. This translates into CASSPRILAGERAKNIQYF.

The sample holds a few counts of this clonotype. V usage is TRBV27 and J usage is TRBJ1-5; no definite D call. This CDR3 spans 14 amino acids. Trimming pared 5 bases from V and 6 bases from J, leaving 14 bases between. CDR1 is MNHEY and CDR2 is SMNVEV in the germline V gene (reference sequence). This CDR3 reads CASSPSSLGQPQHF. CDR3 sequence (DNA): TGTGCCAGCAGTCCATCCTCTCTTGGTCAGCCCCAGCATTTT.

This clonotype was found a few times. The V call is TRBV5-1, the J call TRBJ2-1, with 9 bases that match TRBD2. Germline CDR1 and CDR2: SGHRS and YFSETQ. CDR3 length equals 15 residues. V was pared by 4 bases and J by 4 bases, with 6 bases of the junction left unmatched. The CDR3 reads CASSQSGGTYNEQFF. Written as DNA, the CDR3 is TGCGCCAGCAGCCAGAGCGGGGGGACTTACAATGAGCAGTTCTTC. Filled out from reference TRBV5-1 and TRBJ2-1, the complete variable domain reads KAGVTQTPRYLIKTRGQQVTLSCSPISGHRSVSWYQQTPGQGLQFLFEYFSETQRNKGNFPGRFSGRQFSNSRSEMNVSTLELGDSALYLCASSQSGGTYNEQFFGPGTRLTVL.

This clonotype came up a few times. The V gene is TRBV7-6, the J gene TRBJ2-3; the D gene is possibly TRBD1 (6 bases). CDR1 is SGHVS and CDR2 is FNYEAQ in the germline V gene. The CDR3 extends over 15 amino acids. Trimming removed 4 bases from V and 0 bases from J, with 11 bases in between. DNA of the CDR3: TGTGCCAGCAGCTCCCGACAGGAAAGCACAGATACGCAGTATTTT. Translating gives CASSSRQESTDTQYF.

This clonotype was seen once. CDR3 amino acids: CASSLLGLAGGPRDTQYF. The CDR3 DNA is TGTGCCAGCAGCTTATTAGGACTAGCGGGAGGGCCACGTGATACGCAGTATTTT. This chain links TRBV7-6 with TRBJ2-3, with 15 bases aligning to TRBD2. This CDR3 comprises 18 residues. Germline values: CDR1 SGHVS, CDR2 FNYEAQ. Trimming cost V 2 bases and J 6 bases; bases outside gene matches: 9.

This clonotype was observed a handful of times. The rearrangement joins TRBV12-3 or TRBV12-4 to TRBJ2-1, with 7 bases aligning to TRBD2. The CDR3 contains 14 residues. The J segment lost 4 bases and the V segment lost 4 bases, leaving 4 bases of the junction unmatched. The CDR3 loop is CASSSTSRYNEQFF. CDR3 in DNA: TGTGCCAGCAGTTCGACTAGCCGTTACAATGAGCAGTTCTTC.

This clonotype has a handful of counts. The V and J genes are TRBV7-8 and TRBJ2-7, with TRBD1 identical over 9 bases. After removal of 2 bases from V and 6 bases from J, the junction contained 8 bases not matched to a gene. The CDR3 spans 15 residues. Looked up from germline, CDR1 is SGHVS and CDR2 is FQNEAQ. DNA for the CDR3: TGTGCCAGCAGCTTACTGGGGACAGGGATTGGCGAGCAGTACTTC. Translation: CASSLLGTGIGEQYF.

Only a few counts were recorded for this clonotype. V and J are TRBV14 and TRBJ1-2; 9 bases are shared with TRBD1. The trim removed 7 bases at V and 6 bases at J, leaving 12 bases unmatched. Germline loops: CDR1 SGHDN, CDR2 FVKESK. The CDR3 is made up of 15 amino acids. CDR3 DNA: TGTGCCAGCAATACAGGGGGCGGCCCACTCGATGGCTACACCTTC. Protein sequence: CASNTGGGPLDGYTF.

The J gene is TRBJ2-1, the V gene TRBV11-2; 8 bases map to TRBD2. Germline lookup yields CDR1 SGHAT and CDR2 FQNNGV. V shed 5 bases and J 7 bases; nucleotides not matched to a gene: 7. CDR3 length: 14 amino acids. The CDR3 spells CASSDSGVRNEQFF. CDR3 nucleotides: TGTGCCAGCAGCGATAGCGGGGTGAGGAATGAGCAGTTCTTC.

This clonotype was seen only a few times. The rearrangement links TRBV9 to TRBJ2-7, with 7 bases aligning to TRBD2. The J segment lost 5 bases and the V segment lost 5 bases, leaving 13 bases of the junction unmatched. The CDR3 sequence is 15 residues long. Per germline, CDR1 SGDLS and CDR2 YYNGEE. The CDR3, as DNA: TGTGCCAGCAGTAATTCCGGGACTAAGTCTGACGAGCAGTACTTC. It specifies CASSNSGTKSDEQYF.

The CDR3 reads CASRPQGAGVLTF. Here the CDR3 DNA reads TGTGCCAGCAGACCACAGGGGGCCGGCGTCCTGACTTTC. The genes are TRBV12-3 or TRBV12-4 and TRBJ2-6; 9 bases are shared with TRBD1. The CDR3 is 13 amino acids. The V and J ends lost 6 bases and 12 bases, in that order; junction bases with no gene match: 6.

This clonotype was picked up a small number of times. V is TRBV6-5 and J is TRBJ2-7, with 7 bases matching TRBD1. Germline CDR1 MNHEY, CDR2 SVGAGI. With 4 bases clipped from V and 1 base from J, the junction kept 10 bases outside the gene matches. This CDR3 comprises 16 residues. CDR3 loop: CASSFPDRQVSYEQYF. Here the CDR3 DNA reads TGTGCCAGCAGTTTTCCGGACAGGCAGGTTTCCTACGAGCAGTACTTC.

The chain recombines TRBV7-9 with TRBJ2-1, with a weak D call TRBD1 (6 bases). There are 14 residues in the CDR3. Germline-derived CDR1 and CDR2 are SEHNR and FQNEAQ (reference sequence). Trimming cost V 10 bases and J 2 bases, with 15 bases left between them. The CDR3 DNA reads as TGTGCCACCTTAGGACAGCCAGCCTACAATGAGCAGTTCTTC. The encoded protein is CATLGQPAYNEQFF.

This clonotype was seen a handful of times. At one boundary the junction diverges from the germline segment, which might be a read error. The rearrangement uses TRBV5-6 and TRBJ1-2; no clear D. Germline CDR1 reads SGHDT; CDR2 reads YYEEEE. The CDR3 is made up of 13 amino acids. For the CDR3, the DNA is TGTGCCAGCAGCTCACTTGGGAACTTTGGCTACACCTTC. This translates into CASSSLGNFGYTF.

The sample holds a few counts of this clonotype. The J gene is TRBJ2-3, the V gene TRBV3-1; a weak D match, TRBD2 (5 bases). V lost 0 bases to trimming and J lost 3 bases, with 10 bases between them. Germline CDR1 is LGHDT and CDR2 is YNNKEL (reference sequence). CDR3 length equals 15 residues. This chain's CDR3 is CASSQDWTRTDTQYF. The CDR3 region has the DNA TGTGCCAGCAGCCAAGATTGGACTCGAACAGATACGCAGTATTTT.

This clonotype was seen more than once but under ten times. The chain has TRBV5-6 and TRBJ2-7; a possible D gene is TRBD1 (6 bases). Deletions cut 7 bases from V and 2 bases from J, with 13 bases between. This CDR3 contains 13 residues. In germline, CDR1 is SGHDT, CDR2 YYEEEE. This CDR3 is CASSWTAAYEQYF. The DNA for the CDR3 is TGTGCCAGCTCCTGGACAGCCGCCTACGAGCAGTACTTC.

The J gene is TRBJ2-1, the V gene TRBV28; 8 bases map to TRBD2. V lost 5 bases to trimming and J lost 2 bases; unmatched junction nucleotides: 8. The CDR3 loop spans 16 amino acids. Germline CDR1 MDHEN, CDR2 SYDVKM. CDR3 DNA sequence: TGTGCCAGCAGTCTTTCCAGCGGGGGACCCTACAATGAGCAGTTCTTC. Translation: CASSLSSGGPYNEQFF.

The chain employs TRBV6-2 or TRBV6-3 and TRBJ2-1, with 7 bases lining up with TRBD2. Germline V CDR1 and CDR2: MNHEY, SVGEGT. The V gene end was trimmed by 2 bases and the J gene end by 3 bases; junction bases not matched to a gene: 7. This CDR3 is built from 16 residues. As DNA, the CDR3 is TGTGCCAGCAGTTACGTGTTGGCGGGAGTCTACAATGAGCAGTTCTTC. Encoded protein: CASSYVLAGVYNEQFF.

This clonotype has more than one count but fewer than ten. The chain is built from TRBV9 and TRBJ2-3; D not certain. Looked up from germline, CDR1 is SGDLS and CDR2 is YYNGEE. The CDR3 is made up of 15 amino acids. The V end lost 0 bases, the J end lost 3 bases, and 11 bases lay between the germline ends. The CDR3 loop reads CASSVAPSETDTQYF. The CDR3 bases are TGTGCCAGCAGCGTAGCCCCAAGCGAGACAGATACGCAGTATTTT.

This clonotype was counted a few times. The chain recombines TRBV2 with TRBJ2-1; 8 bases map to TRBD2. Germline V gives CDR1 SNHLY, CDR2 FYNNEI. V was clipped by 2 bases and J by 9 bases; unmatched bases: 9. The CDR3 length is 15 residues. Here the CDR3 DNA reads TGTGCCAGCAGTGAATTAGGACTAGCCCACATTGAGCAGTTCTTC. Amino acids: CASSELGLAHIEQFF.

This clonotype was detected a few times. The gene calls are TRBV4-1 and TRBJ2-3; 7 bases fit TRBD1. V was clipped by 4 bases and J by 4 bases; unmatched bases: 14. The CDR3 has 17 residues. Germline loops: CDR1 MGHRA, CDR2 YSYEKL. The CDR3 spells CASSLSGTATKPDTQYF. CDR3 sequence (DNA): TGCGCCAGCAGCCTTTCCGGGACAGCAACAAAACCAGATACGCAGTATTTT.

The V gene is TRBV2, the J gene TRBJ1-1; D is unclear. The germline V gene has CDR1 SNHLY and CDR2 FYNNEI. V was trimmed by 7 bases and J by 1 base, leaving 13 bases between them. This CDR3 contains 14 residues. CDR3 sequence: CASTHDVGNTEAFF. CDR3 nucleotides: TGTGCCAGCACCCATGACGTAGGGAACACTGAAGCTTTCTTT.

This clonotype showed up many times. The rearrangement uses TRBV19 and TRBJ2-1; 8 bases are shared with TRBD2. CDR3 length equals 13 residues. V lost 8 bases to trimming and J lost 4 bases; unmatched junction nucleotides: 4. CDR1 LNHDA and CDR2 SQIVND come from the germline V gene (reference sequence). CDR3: CASLGGEYNEQFF. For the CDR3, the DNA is TGTGCCAGTCTCGGGGGGGAGTACAATGAGCAGTTCTTC.

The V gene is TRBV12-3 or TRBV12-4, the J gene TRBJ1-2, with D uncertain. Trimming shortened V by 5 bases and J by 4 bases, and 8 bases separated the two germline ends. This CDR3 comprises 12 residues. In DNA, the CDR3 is TGTGCCAGCAGTAATAACATCTATGGCTACACCTTC. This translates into CASSNNIYGYTF.

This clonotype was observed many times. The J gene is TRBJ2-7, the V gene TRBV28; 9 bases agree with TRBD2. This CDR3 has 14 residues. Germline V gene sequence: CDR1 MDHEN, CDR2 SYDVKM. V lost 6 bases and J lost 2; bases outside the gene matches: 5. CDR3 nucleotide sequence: TGTGCCAGCAGCTTAGCGGGGGTAACCTACGAGCAGTACTTC. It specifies CASSLAGVTYEQYF.

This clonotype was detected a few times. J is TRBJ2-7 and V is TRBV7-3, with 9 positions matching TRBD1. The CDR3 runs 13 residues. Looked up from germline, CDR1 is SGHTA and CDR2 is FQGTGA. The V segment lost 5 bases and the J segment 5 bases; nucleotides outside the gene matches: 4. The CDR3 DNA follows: TGTGCCAGCAGCCGGGACAGGGCCCACGAGCAGTACTTC. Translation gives CASSRDRAHEQYF.

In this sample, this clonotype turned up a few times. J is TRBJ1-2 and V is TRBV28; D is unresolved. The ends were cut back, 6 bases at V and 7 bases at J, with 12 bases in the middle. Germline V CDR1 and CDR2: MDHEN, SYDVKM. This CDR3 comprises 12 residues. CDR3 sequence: CASSPNYGGYTF. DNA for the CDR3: TGTGCCAGCAGCCCGAACTATGGTGGCTACACCTTC.

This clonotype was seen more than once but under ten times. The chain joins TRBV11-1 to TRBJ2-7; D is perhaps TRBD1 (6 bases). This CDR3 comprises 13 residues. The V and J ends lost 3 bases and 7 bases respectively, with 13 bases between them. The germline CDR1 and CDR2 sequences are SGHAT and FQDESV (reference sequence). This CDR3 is CASSLRQAAEQYF. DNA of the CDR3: TGTGCCAGCAGCTTGAGACAGGCGGCGGAGCAGTACTTC.